The TCR beta chain under discussion was sequenced for a study of cytomegalovirus exposure and HLA in healthy donors. Primers: 60 Vbeta forward and 13 Jbeta reverse. This table comes from immunoSEQ multiplex PCR, and its TCRdb copy is limited to in-frame clones, with some not included. The table records about 110,000 clones, 70% of them present only once. The sequenced sample consisted of PBMCs. This clonotype was sampled from a man aged 35 to 55 in good health and CMV-seropositive.

The CDR3 nucleotides read TGCGCCAGCAGCTTAGGTAACAGCGGGGGACAAGAGACCCAGTACTTC. Translating it yields CASSLGNSGGQETQYF. V is TRBV5-1 and J is TRBJ2-5; 8 nucleotides line up with TRBD2. The CDR3 spans 16 residues. Per the germline V gene, CDR1 is SGHRS and CDR2 is YFSETQ. The trim removed 2 bases at V and 2 bases at J, leaving 8 bases unmatched.